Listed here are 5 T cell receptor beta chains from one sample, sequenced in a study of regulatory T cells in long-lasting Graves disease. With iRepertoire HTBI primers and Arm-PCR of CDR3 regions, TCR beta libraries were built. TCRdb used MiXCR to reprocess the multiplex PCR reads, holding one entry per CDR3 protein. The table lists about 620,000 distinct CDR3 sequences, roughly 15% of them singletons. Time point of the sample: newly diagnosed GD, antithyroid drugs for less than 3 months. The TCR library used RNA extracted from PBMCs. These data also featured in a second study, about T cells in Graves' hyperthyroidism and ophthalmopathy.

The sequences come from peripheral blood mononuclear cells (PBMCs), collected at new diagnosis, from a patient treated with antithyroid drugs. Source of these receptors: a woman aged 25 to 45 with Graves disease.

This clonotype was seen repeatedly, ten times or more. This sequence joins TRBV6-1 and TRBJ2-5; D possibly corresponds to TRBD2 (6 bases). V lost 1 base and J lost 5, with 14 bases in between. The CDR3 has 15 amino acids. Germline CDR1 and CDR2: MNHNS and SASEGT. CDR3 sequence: CASSEGRGVRETQYF. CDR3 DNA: TGTGCCAGCAGTGAAGGCCGCGGGGTTCGGGAGACCCAGTACTTC.

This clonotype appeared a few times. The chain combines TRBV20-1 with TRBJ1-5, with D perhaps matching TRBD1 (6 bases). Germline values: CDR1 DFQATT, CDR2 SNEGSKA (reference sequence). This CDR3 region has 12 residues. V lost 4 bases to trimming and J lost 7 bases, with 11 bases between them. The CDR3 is CSAKAGAQPQHF. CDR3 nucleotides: TGCAGTGCTAAGGCAGGGGCACAGCCCCAGCATTTT.

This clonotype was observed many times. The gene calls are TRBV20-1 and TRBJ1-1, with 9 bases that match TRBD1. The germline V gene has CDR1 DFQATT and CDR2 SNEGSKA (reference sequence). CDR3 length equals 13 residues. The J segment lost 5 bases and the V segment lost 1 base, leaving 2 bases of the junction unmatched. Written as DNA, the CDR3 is TGCAGTGCTAGAGGGGACAGGGAGACTGAAGCTTTCTTT. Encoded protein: CSARGDRETEAFF.

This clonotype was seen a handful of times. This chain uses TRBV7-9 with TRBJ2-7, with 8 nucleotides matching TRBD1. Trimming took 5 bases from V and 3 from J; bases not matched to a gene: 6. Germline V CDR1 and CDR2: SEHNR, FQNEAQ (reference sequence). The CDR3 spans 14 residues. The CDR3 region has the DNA TGTGCCAGCAGCGACAGGGGAAGAGGCTACGAGCAGTACTTC. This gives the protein CASSDRGRGYEQYF.

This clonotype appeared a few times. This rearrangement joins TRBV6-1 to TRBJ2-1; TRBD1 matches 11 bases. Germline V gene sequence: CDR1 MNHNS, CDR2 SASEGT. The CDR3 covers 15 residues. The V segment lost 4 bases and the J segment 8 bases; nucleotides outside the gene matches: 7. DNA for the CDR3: TGTGCCAGCAGTGCCGGGACAGGGGGATTGGATGAGCAGTTCTTC. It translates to CASSAGTGGLDEQFF.